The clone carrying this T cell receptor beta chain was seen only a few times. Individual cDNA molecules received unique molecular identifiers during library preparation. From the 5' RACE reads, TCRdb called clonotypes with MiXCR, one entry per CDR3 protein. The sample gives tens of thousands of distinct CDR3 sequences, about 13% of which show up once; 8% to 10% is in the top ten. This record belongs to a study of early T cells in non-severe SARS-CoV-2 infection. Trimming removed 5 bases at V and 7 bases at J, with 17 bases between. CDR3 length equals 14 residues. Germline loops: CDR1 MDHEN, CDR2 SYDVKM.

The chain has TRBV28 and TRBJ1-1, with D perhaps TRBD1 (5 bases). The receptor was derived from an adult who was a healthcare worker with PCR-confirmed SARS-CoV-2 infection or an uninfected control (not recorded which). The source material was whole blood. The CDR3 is CASSPRQTVYEAFF. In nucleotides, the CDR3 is TGTGCCAGCAGTCCAAGACAGACCGTTTATGAAGCTTTCTTT. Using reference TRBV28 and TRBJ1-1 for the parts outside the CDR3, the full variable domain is DVKVTQSSRYLVKRTGEKVFLECVQDMDHENMFWYRQDPGLGLRLIYFSYDVKMKEKGDIPEGYSVSREKKERFSLILESASTNQTSMYLCASSPRQTVYEAFFGQGTRLTVV.